The count of the clone carrying this T cell receptor (beta chain) is one. Assay used: immunoSEQ multiplex PCR; TCRdb lists only in-frame clones, some missing. The sample includes more than 95,000 clones, roughly 76% seen only once; the top ten take roughly a tenth. The data derive from a study of blood T cell repertoires in COVID-19. V lost 2 bases and J 2 bases, leaving 12 bases between the germline ends. Germline assignment: CDR1 KGHSH and CDR2 LQKENI. CDR3 length: 16 residues. The specimen sequenced was peripheral blood. The receptor was derived from a woman between 65 and 79 years old with acute or convalescent COVID-19. The chain employs TRBV18 and TRBJ1-4, with TRBD1 as a possible D gene (5 bases). The DNA of the CDR3 is TGTGCCAGCTCACCAGTCCAGGGTAGGACTAATGAAAAACTGTTTTTT. This sequence encodes CASSPVQGRTNEKLFF.